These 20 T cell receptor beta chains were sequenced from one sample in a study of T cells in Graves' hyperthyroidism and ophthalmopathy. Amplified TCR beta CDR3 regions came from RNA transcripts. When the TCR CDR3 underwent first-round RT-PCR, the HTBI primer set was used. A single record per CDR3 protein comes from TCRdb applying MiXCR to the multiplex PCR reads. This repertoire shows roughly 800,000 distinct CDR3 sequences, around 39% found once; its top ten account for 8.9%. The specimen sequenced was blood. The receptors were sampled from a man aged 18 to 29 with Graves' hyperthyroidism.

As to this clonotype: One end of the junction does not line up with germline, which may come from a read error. CDR3 nucleotide sequence: TGCGCCAGCAGCCAAGGGGACTTCCCCACCGGGGAGCTGTTTTTT. Amino acids: CASSQGDFPTGELFF. The chain has TRBV7-2 and TRBJ2-2; TRBD2 is a possible D gene (6 bases). CDR1 is SGHTA and CDR2 is FQGNSA in the germline V gene. CDR3 length: 15 residues. Full variable domain (remainder filled in from reference TRBV7-2 and TRBJ2-2): GAGVSQSPSNKVTEKGKDVELRCDPISGHTALYWYRQSLGQGLEFLIYFQGNSAPDKSGLPSDRFSAERTGGSVSTLTIQRTQQEDSAVYLCASSQGDFPTGELFFGEGSRLTVL.

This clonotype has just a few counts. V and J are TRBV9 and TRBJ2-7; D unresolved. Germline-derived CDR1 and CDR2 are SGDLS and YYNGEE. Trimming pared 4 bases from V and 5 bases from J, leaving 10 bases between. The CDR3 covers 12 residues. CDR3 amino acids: CASSSTFHEQYF. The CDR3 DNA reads TGTGCCAGCAGCTCGACTTTCCACGAGCAGTACTTC.

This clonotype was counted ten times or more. CDR3 nucleotides: TGTGCCACCAGCTACCACGGGGGACAAGGGGAAAAACTGTTTTTT. Translating it yields CATSYHGGQGEKLFF. The chain links TRBV15 to TRBJ1-4, with a weak D call TRBD1 (6 bases). CDR1 is LNHNV, CDR2 YYDKDF, per germline (reference sequence). The ends were cut back, 5 bases at V and 8 bases at J, with 18 bases in the middle. The CDR3 has 15 amino acids.

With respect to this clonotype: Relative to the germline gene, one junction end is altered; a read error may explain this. CDR3 in DNA: TGTGCCAGTAGTATAGATGCCTATAGCAATCGGCCCCAGCATTTT. Amino acids: CASSIDAYSNRPQHF. This chain joins TRBV19 and TRBJ1-5, with D unresolved. This CDR3 contains 15 residues. The germline V gene encodes CDR1 LNHDA and CDR2 SQIVND (reference sequence).

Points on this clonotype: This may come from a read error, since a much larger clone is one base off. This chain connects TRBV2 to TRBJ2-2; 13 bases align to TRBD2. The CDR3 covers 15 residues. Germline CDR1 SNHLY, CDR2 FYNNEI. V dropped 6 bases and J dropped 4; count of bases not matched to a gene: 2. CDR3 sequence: CASRGLAGLTGELFF. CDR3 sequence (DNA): TGTGCCAGCAGGGGACTAGCGGGGCTCACCGGGGAGCTGTTTTTT.

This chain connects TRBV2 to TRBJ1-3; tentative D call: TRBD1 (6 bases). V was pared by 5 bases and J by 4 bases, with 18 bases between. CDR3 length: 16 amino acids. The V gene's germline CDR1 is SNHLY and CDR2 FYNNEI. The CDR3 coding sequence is TGTGCCAGCAGTCCCAGGGGAACTGGTAGAGGAAACACCATATATTTT. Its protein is CASSPRGTGRGNTIYF.

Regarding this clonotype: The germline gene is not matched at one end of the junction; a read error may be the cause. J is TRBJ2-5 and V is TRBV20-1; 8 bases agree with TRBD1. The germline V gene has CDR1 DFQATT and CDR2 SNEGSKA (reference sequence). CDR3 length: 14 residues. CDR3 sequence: CSAHTGGRAETQHF. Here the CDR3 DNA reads TGCAGTGCTCATACAGGGGGTAGGGCAGAGACCCAGCACTTC.

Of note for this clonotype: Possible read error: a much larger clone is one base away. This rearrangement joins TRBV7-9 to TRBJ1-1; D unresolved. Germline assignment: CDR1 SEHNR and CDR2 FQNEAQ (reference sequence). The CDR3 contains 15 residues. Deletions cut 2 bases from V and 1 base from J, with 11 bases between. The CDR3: CASSLTGHRNTEAFF. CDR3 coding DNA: TGTGCCAGCAGCTTAACGGGCCACAGGAACACTGAAGCTTTCTTT. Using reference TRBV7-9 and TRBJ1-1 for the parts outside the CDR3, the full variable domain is DTGVSQNPRHKITKRGQNVTFRCDPISEHNRLYWYRQTLGQGPEFLTYFQNEAQLEKSRLLSDRFSAERPKGSFSTLEIQRTEQGDSAMYLCASSLTGHRNTEAFFGQGTRLTVV.

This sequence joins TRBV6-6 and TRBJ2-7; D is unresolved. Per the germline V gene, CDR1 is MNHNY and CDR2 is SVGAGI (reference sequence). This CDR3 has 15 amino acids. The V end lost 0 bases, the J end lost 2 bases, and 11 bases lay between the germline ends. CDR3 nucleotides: TGTGCCAGCAGTTACTCGGAGACGGTAACCTACGAGCAGTACTTC. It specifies CASSYSETVTYEQYF.

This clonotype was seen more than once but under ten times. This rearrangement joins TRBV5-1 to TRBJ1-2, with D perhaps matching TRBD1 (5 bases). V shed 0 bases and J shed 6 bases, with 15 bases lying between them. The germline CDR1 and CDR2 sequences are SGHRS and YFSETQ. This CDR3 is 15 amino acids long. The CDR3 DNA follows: TGCGCCAGCAGCTTGGCCTCAGGGATTCTTAATGGCTACACCTTC. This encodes CASSLASGILNGYTF.

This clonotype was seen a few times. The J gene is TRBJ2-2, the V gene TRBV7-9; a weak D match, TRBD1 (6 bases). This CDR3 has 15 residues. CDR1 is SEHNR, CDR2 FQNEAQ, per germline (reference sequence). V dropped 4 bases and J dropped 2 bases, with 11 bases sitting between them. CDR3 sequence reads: CASSSGHLNTGELFF. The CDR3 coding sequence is TGTGCCAGCAGCTCGGGACACCTAAACACCGGGGAGCTGTTTTTT.

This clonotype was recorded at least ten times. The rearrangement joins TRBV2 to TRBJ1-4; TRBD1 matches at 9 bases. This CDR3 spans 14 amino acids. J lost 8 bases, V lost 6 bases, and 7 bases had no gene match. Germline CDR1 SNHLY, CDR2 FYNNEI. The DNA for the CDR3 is TGTGCCAGCAGGGGACAGGGAAGCGGAGAAAAACTGTTTTTT. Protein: CASRGQGSGEKLFF. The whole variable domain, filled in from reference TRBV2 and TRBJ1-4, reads EPEVTQTPSHQVTQMGQEVILRCVPISNHLYFYWYRQILGQKVEFLVSFYNNEISEKSEIFDDQFSVERPDGSNFTLKIRSTKLEDSAMYFCASRGQGSGEKLFFGSGTQLSVL.

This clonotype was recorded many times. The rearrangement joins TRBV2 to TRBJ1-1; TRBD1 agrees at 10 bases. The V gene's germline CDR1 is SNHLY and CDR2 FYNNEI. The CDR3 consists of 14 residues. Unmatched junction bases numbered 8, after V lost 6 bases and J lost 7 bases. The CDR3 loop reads CASRVGQGTDEAFF. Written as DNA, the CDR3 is TGTGCCAGCAGAGTGGGACAGGGGACTGATGAAGCTTTCTTT.

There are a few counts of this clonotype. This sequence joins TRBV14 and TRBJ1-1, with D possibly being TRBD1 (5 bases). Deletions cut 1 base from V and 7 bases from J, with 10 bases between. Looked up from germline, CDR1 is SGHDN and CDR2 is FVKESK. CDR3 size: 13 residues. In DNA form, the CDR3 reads TGTGCCAGCAGCCAAGCCGGGGGTGGTGAAGCTTTCTTT. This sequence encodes CASSQAGGGEAFF.

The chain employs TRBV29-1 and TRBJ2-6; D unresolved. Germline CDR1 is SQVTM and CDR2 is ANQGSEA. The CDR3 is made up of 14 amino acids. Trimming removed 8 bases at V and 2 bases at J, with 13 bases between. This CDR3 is CSQDATPGANVLTF. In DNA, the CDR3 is TGCAGCCAAGATGCCACCCCTGGGGCCAACGTCCTGACTTTC.

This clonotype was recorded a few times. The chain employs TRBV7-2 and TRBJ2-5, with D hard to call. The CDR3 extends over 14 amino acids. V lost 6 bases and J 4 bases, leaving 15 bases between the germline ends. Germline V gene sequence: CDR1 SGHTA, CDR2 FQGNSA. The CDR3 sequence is CASSHRGVGETQYF. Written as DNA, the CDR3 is TGTGCCAGCAGTCACCGAGGAGTGGGAGAGACCCAGTACTTC.

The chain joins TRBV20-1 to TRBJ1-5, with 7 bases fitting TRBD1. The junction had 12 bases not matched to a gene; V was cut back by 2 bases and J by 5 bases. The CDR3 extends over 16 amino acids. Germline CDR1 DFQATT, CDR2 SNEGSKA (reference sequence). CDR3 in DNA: TGCAGTGCTAGAAAGGGGCATGGGACAGAACATCAGCCCCAGCATTTT. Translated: CSARKGHGTEHQPQHF.

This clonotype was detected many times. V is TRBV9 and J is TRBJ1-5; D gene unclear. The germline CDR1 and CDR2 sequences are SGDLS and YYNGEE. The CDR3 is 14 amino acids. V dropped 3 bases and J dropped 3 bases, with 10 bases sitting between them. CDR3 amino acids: CASSGGELNQPQHF. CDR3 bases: TGTGCCAGCAGCGGTGGGGAACTCAATCAGCCCCAGCATTTT.

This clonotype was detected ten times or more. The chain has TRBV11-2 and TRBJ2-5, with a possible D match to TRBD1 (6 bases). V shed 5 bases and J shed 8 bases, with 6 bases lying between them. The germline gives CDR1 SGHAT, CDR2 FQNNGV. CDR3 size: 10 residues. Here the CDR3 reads CASSGTTQYF. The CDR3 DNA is TGTGCCAGCAGCGGGACAACCCAGTACTTC.

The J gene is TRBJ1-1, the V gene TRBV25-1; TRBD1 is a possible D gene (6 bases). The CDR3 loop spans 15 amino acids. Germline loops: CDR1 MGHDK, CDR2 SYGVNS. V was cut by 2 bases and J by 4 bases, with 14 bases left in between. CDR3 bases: TGTGCCAGCAGTGAACTGGGGGCTGGGGGCACTGAAGCTTTCTTT. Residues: CASSELGAGGTEAFF.